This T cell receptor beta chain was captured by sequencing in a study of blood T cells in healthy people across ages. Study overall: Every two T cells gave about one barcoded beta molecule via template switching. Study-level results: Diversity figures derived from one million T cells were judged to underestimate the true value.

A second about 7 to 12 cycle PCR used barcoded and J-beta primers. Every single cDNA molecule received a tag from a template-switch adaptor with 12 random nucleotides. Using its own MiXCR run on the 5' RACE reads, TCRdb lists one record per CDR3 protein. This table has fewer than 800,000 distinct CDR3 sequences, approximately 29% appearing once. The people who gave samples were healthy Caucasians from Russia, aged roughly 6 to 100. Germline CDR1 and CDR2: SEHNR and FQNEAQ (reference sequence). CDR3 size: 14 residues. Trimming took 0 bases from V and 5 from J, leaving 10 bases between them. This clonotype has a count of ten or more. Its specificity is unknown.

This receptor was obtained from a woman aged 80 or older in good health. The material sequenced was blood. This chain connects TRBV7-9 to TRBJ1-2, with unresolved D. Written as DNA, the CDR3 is TGTGCCAGCAGCTTAGCTGGAGTGTCTTATGGCTACACCTTC. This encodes CASSLAGVSYGYTF. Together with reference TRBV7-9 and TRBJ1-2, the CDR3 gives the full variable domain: DTGVSQNPRHKITKRGQNVTFRCDPISEHNRLYWYRQTLGQGPEFLTYFQNEAQLEKSRLLSDRFSAERPKGSFSTLEIQRTEQGDSAMYLCASSLAGVSYGYTFGSGTRLTVV.